The sequence of this T cell receptor beta chain was determined in a study of blood T cells in healthy people across ages. Background on the study: Researchers report that template switching captured about one barcoded beta molecule per two T cells.

Sample-barcoded 5' priming and a J-beta primer mix drove a second PCR of 7 to 11 cycles. Via MiXCR, TCRdb re-called the 5' RACE reads, giving one row per CDR3 protein. The sample has 1.5 million to 1.8 million distinct CDR3 sequences, approximately 43% seen once. Whole-study results and caveats: Researchers deemed the diversity estimates from one million T cells underestimates.

For this clonotype: The antigen remains unidentified.

Trimming removed 5 bases at V and 0 bases at J, with 15 bases between. Per the germline V gene, CDR1 is SGDLS and CDR2 is YYNGEE. The CDR3 is made up of 16 amino acids. The sequenced material came from blood. The sequence was collected from a woman aged 18-29 years in good health. The chain recombines TRBV9 with TRBJ1-5, with D perhaps matching TRBD1 (6 bases). CDR3 nucleotide sequence: TGTGCCAGCAGTGGGGGCGAGGCAGATAGCAATCAGCCCCAGCATTTT. It is translated as CASSGGEADSNQPQHF.